The source of this T cell receptor (beta chain) is a study of blood T cell repertoires in COVID-19. Whole-study context: Acute-phase and convalescent COVID-19 samples originated in the United States, Italy and Spain. Sample material is recorded as cDNA or gDNA derived from T cells, B-cell-depleted T cells, or PBMCs.

In the study's own analysis: Amplified reference gene primers provided the basis for estimating nucleated cell counts. Only in-frame clones appear in the TCRdb table, and some are missing; sequencing was by immunoSEQ multiplex PCR. That table furnishes V, J and clone size, whereas the DNA furnished D and trimming. The profile covers about 150,000 clones, with roughly 90% appearing a single time and approximately 3% taken by the ten largest. Germline V lookup: CDR1 MNHEY, CDR2 SVGAGI. The CDR3 consists of 15 residues. V shed 7 bases and J shed 2 bases, with 18 bases lying between them. The sample taken for sequencing was peripheral blood. The TCR was taken from a man in his fifties or sixties with acute or convalescent COVID-19. The J gene is TRBJ2-7, the V gene TRBV6-5, with D possibly matching TRBD1 (5 bases). The CDR3 nucleotides read TGTGCCAGCATACCGGACAACATTAAAGCCTACGAGCAGTACTTC. This encodes CASIPDNIKAYEQYF.